This T cell receptor (beta chain) is drawn from a study of regulatory T cells in long-lasting Graves disease (TCRdb year 2021). For the wider study: To count as having persistent Graves' disease, a patient had to have received antithyroid drug treatment for over 5 years with TSH receptor autoantibodies remaining persistently positive. Persistent Graves' disease patients were compared with newly diagnosed Graves' disease patients by peripheral blood TCR sequencing and RNA sequencing. On average, persistent Graves' disease patients in the clinical cohort had been on antithyroid drugs for about 9.3 years. The study took place in China and was registered as a clinical trial. TCR sequencing covered 13 persistent and approximately 20 newly diagnosed Graves' disease patients, some 35 samples in total. Here is what the overall study found, with its caveats: Preferential use of TRBV28, TRBJ1-2 and TRBJ2-5 was observed in persistent disease, whereas TRBV20-1 and TRBJ2-1 were favored in newly diagnosed disease. Persistent Graves' disease patients showed lower TCR Shannon entropy and fewer highly expanded clones than newly diagnosed patients, suggesting clonal expansion. As a limitation, the authors acknowledged that the small sample size may reduce accuracy. Patients with persistent disease shared more public clonotypes (about 2,700) than newly diagnosed patients did (approximately 990). The study examined only peripheral blood because the primary lesion, thyroid tissue, could not be accessed. Only the TCR beta chain was sequenced and analyzed.

At the junction V is shortened by 1 base and J by 3 bases, with 19 bases in between. For CDR1 and CDR2, the germline V gene (reference sequence) lists LNHDA and SQIVND. The CDR3 numbers 18 residues from cysteine through phenylalanine. Only CDR3 DNA remains: 54 bases, in frame from the first base. In regard to this clonotype: This clone's antigen is unknown. Qualities for individual bases were not recorded, and no much larger clone is one base off.

In the paper's terms, the time point label means: persistent/refractory GD, antithyroid drugs over 5 years with positive TRAb. RNA was extracted from PBMCs in TRIzol for both TCR sequencing and RNA sequencing. The diagnosis of Graves' disease was made according to American Thyroid Association guidelines. Recruitment of patients was carried out at an endocrinology department in Xi'an, China. Each patient gave around 9 milliliters of peripheral blood, collected in an EDTA anticoagulant tube. Ficoll Paque Plus density gradient separation was used to isolate PBMCs, and no additional T cell sorting was done. An Agilent 2100 Bioanalyzer and agarose gel were used to assess RNA quality, and a NanoDrop 2000 was used to measure RNA concentration. The library was produced with multiplex PCR. This sample was sequenced with an Illumina HiSeq 4000. CDR3 regions were amplified by Arm-PCR with iRepertoire HTBI primers to construct TCR beta libraries. PCR products were gel purified before sequencing. The paper's processing steps were these. A total of under 80 TRBV and about 13 TRBJ segments were identified across samples and were used for gene usage analysis of CDR3 amino acid clonotypes. COPE and FqMerger were used to merge filtered high-quality paired reads into contigs. BLAST was used to align contigs to IMGT TRBV, TRBD and TRBJ reference genes, and CDR3 was defined according to IMGT. Clonotypes above 0.1% frequency were classified as highly expanded clones. Repertoire diversity was measured by Shannon entropy, and V-J evenness by the Gini coefficient. Public clonotypes were defined as clonotypes shared by more than one individual. In-frame beta chains were kept once TCRdb had trimmed the public reads at Q25 with fastp and called clones with MiXCR. Entries are consolidated by CDR3 protein sequence, retaining the most common genes and DNA. The V and J calls were determined by TCRdb, not by the authors. This sample gives 300,000 to 350,000 distinct CDR3 sequences in total; less than 20% of them show up just once. The ten largest clones take up 25% to 35% of the sample.

This receptor chain uses TRBV19 and TRBJ1-5, and TRBD1 may be the D gene, going by 6 matching bases. This TCR derives from a female donor with Graves disease. The source material was peripheral blood mononuclear cells (PBMCs), sampled when the disease was refractory, from a patient treated with antithyroid drugs. The encoded CDR3 is CASSIGGGARVLNQPQHF. The sequence in DNA is TGTGCCAGTAGTATAGGAGGGGGGGCGCGGGTTCTCAATCAGCCCCAGCATTTT. The reference TRBV19 and TRBJ1-5 proteins fill in what lies around the CDR3, so the full variable domain reads DGGITQSPKYLFRKEGQNVTLSCEQNLNHDAMYWYRQDPGQGLRLIYYSQIVNDFQKGDIAEGYSVSREKKESFPLTVTSAQKNPTAFYLCASSIGGGARVLNQPQHFGDGTRLSIL.